This paragraph covers one T cell receptor beta chain sequence. Its antigen is still unknown. Here immunoSEQ multiplex PCR was the method, and the copy in TCRdb shows in-frame clones only, minus some. This table holds fewer than 200,000 clones, approximately 93% found once. The source of the sample is a study of T cell responses to AZD1222 COVID-19 vaccine. Notes on the study in general: Rises in breadth and depth of Spike-specific TCRs came after two AZD1222 doses. Among those given AZD1222, only 6 or 7 were seropositive at baseline. Among vaccine-associated CD4 TCRs, coverage spanned spike, with dominance at 160-218 and 743-854. Reports say nearly half of spike-specific TCRs go after unmutated variant regions.

The V gene lost 1 base and the J gene lost 4 bases, with 6 bases spanning the gap. The CDR3 runs to 13 residues. Germline V gene sequence: CDR1 MNHEY, CDR2 SVGEGT. The chain carries TRBV6-2 or TRBV6-3 and TRBJ2-3; D is ambiguous. This receptor was obtained from an adult who received the AZD1222 COVID-19 vaccine. Here the sequenced sample was peripheral blood, taken 28 days after the second AZD1222 dose. CDR3 nucleotides: TGTGCCAGCAGTTACTTTAGAGCAGATACGCAGTATTTT. This translates into CASSYFRADTQYF.